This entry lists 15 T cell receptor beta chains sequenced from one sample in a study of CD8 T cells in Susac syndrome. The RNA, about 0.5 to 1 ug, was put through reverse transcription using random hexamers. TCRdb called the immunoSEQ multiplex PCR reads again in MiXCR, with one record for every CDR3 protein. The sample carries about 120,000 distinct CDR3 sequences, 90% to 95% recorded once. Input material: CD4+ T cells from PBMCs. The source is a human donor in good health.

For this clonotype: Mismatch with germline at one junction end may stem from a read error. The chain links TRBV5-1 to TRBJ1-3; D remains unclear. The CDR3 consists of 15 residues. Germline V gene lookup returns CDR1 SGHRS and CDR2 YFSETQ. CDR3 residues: CASSLAAVSENTIYF. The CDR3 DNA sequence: TGCGCCAGCAGCTTGGCAGCGGTTTCTGAAAACACCATATATTTT. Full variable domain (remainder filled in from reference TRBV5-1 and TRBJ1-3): KAGVTQTPRYLIKTRGQQVTLSCSPISGHRSVSWYQQTPGQGLQFLFEYFSETQRNKGNFPGRFSGRQFSNSRSEMNVSTLELGDSALYLCASSLAAVSENTIYFGEGSWLTVV.

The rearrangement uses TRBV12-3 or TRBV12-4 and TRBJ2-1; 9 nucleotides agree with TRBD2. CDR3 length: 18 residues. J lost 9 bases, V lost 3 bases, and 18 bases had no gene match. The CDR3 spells CASSFSGSSWAGEGEQFF. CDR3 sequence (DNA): TGTGCCAGCAGTTTTAGCGGGAGTAGTTGGGCGGGCGAAGGTGAGCAGTTCTTC.

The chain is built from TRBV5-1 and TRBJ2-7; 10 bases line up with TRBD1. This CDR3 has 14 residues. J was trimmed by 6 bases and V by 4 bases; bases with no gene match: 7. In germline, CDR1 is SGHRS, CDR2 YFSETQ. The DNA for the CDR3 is TGCGCCAGCAGCCATACGACAGGGGGCGGCGAGCAGTACTTC. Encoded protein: CASSHTTGGGEQYF.

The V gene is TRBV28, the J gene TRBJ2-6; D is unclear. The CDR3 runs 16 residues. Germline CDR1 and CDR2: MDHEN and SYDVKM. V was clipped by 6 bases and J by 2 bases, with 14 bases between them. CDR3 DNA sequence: TGTGCCAGCAGCCCCAGTGCAGAGACTGGGGCCAACGTCCTGACTTTC. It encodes CASSPSAETGANVLTF.

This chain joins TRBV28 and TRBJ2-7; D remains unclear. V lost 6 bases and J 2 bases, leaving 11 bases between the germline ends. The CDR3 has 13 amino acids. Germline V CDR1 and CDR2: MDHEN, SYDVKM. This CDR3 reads CASSSTLTYEQYF. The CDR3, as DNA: TGTGCCAGCAGCTCAACACTCACCTACGAGCAGTACTTC. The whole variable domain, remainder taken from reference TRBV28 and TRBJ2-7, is DVKVTQSSRYLVKRTGEKVFLECVQDMDHENMFWYRQDPGLGLRLIYFSYDVKMKEKGDIPEGYSVSREKKERFSLILESASTNQTSMYLCASSSTLTYEQYFGPGTRLTVT.

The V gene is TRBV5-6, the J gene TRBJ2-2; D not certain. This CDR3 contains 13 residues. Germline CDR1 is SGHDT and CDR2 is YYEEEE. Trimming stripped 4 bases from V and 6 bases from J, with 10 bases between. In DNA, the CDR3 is TGTGCCAGCAGCCCCCCACGGGCCGGGGAGCTGTTTTTT. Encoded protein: CASSPPRAGELFF.

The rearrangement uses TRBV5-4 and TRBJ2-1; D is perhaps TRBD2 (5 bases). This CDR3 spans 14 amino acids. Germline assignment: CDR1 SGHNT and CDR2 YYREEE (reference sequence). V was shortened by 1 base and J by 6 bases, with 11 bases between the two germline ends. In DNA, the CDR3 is TGTGCCAGCAGCTTGATGCTAGCCACCAATGAGCAGTTCTTC. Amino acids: CASSLMLATNEQFF.

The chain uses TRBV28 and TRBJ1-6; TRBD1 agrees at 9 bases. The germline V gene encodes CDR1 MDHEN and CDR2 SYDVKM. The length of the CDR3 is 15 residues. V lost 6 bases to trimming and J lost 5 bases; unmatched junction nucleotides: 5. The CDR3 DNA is TGTGCCAGCAGAAAGGGACAGGGAGATAATTCACCCCTCCACTTT. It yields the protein CASRKGQGDNSPLHF.

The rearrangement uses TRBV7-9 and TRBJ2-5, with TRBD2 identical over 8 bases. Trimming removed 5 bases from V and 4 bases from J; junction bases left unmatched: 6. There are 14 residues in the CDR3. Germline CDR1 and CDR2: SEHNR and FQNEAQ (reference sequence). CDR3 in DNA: TGTGCCAGCAGCCGCCGCGCGGGAGGAGAGACCCAGTACTTC. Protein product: CASSRRAGGETQYF.

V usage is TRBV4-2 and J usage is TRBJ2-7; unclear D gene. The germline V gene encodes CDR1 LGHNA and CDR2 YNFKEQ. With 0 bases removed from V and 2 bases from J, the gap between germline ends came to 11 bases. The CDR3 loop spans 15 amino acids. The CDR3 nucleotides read TGTGCCAGCAGCCAAGATCGGAAGAGGCCCTACGAGCAGTACTTC. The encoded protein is CASSQDRKRPYEQYF.

Here the CDR3 DNA reads TGTGCCAGCAGGCCTCCAGGTGGAGAGGAGTTCTTC. It encodes CASRPPGGEEFF. The rearrangement links TRBV28 to TRBJ2-1, with D unresolved. The CDR3 contains 12 residues. Trimming shortened V by 6 bases and J by 14 bases, and 17 bases separated the two germline ends. The V gene's germline CDR1 is MDHEN and CDR2 SYDVKM.

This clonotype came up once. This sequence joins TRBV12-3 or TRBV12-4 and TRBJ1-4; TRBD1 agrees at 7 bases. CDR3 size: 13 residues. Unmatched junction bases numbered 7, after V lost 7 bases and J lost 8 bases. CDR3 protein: CASTGGGREKLFF. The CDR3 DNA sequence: TGTGCCAGCACCGGAGGGGGCAGGGAAAAACTGTTTTTT.

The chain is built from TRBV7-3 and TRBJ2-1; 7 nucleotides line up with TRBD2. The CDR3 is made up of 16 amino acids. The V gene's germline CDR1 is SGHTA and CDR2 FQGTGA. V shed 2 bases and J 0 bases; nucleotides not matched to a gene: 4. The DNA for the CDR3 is TGTGCCAGCAGCTTACCAGGCGGGAGCTCCTACAATGAGCAGTTCTTC. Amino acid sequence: CASSLPGGSSYNEQFF.

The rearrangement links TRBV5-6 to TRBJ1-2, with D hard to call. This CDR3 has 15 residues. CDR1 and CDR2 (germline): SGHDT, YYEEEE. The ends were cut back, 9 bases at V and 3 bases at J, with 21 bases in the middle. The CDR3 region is CATSQVGPDDYGYTF. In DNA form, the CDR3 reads TGTGCCACGAGCCAGGTAGGGCCCGACGACTATGGCTACACCTTC.

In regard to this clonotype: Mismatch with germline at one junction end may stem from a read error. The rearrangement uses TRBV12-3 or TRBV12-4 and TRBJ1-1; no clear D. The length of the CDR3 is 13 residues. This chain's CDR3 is CASSPRVDTEAFF. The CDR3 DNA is TGTGCCAGCAGCCCCCGGGTCGACACTGAGGCTTTCTTT.